Given below is one T cell receptor (beta chain) in context. What antigen it recognizes has not been identified. The cohort consisted of 600 to 700 healthy bone marrow donors. Cohort members were all nominally healthy when sampled, although unrecorded immune exposures were likely present. The donor was CMV seropositive and was included in the group of 250 to 300 seropositive cohort members. Each donor provided a peripheral blood sample, and peripheral blood mononuclear cells were used for TCR beta sequencing. Genomic DNA extraction from the blood cell samples was performed with the Qiagen DNeasy Blood Extraction Kit. After removal of 3 bases from V and 0 bases from J, the junction retains 2 bases not matched to a gene. The CDR3 sequence holds 14 residues, the cysteine and phenylalanine included. Only the CDR3 part of the read is kept: 42 bases, read in frame from the first base. Reading the germline V gene gives CDR1 SGHRS and CDR2 YFSETQ.

The data originate from a study of cytomegalovirus exposure and HLA in healthy donors (TCRdb year 2017). Regarding the study in general: In an earlier analysis of several hundred of the donors, less than 350 Gb of sequence data and 90 million to 130 million unique TCR beta sequences from about 180 million T cells were reported. Among the roughly 400 genotyped donors, more than 70% belonged to the genetic ancestry cluster associated with self-reported Caucasian donors. Donor age, sex, ethnicity and CMV serostatus were compiled alongside the repertoire data. Across 398 genotyped donors of the cohort, an average of roughly 250,000 unique TCR beta nucleotide sequences per donor were sequenced, and roughly 17% of those sequences were non-productive. The T cell repertoires of about 700 subjects were profiled by immunosequencing and related to cytomegalovirus serostatus. Besides the first cohort of more than 650 subjects, a separate validation cohort made up of roughly 120 different subjects was used. The study aimed to test whether signatures of past pathogen exposure could be identified by cataloging public T cell receptors. In the later analysis, no new phenotypic data were used to find candidate immune exposures; instead, reliance was placed on TCR beta sequences and their occurrence across donors. Every repertoire in the discovery cohort had been generated on one and the same sequencing platform. An earlier analysis of some 600 of the donors applied high-throughput TCR beta sequencing to assess whether each TCR beta V gene segment acted as functional or pseudogenic. Four or five DR-DQ haplotypes were handled as single units for association and clustering, since linkage in the cohort was strong. An early release that covered about 600 HLA-typed donors contained about 300 gigabases of sequencing data and roughly 84 million unique TCR sequences. Class I and class II HLA loci were covered by the typing at four-digit resolution. A later genetic analysis used genome-wide SNP genotypes for about 65% of the 666 donors, treating that subset as a discovery cohort. To study patterns of TCR occurrence, a later analysis re-analyzed previously published TCR beta repertoires from 700 or so donors and added high-resolution HLA genotyping. To predict cytomegalovirus infection status, the study combined high-throughput TCR immunosequencing, statistical association of individual TCRs with disease status, and machine learning. Typing coverage differed by locus: A, B, C, DRB1 and DQB1 were typed in roughly 620-630 donors, DQA1 in 500 to 550, DPA1 in 600 to 610, and DPB1 in 400 to 490. The paper as a whole reports these results and caveats: In a later analysis, most CMV-associated TCR beta chains were found to appear HLA-restricted, with HLA associations seemingly driven largely by CMV exposure. A cluster of highly shared sequence variants was judged likely to represent a technical artifact of the sequencing pipeline. In an earlier analysis of more than 500 of the donors, most TCR beta V segments appeared in productive rearrangements about 90% or about 30% of the time, broadly matching IMGT annotations. The 87-base-pair reads could not distinguish some IMGT-functional V segments, including TRBV6-2 and TRBV6-3, so those segments were excluded. HLA typing was unavailable for some donors at each locus, so association tests used only the typed subset. A later analysis associated 16,951 TCR beta sequences with specific HLA alleles at a false discovery rate of 0.05. Assigning TCR associations to individual alleles was difficult when HLA alleles, especially DR and DQ, strongly co-occurred. A few of the identified cytomegalovirus-associated TCR beta chains were confirmed in vitro to be specific for cytomegalovirus antigens. V-gene and J-gene trimming of TCR beta chains was associated with a missense DCLRE1C variant in a later genetic analysis, and the association was replicated in an independent cohort. The study listed approximately 160 TCR beta chains as associated with cytomegalovirus. The authors suggested that the approach could potentially be generalized to other disease states and immunological phenotypes. A further reported finding was that TCR beta sequences accurately predicted the HLA-A and HLA-B alleles for most subjects in the first cohort. The cohort was sequenced for TCR beta chains only, and without alpha or paired-chain data the features that could be detected were limited. Because counts were too low, about 18 rarely observed V segments, including chromosome 9 orphons, were left out of the earlier analysis of some 600 of the donors. Compared with equally common non-associated chains, HLA-associated TCR beta chains in a later analysis were more clonally expanded and had lower generation probabilities. Sequencing depth was assumed to be roughly uniform across donors in the presence/absence analyses, though that assumption may not hold. According to a later analysis, TCR association rates differed among HLA loci, with DRB1 alleles showing the most associated TCRs and HLA-C alleles showing the fewest. Most TCR sequences were observed very rarely across donors, whereas some public TCRs were present in many individuals. According to a later analysis, parvovirus B19, influenza, CMV and Epstein-Barr virus appeared linked to several top co-occurrence clusters. CMV serostatus was the only immune exposure information available for the cohort. Compared with the approximately 670-donor mean, donors in an Asian-associated ancestry cluster had fewer N-insertions in productive TCRs, according to a later genetic analysis. Linkage disequilibrium might explain the correlated functional status among segregating V segments, but an unknown experimental factor could not be ruled out. Cytomegalovirus status was reported to be diagnosed by the classifier with high specificity and sensitivity in both the original and validation cohorts.

Libraries were prepared through the immunoSEQ multiplex PCR assay. A mixture of 60 forward primers for TCR Vbeta segments and 13 reverse primers for TCR Jbeta segments was used in the multiplex PCR. The CDR3 region of rearranged TCR beta genes was amplified from genomic DNA by a multiplex PCR assay. The Illumina HiSeq System was used to sequence the amplified TCR beta libraries as 87-base-pair reads. The authors' analysis ran thus. Across the 600 to 700 repertoires, a later analysis counted approximately 83 million unique TCR beta chains, 9 million to 14 million of which were shared by at least two donors. A nearest-neighbor algorithm error-corrected the raw reads and collapsed the reads into unique sequences, merging closely related sequences to remove PCR and sequencing errors. Alignment of CDR3 sequences to IMGT reference sequences was used to assign V, D and J gene segments. For a sequence to be retained, at least a six-nucleotide match to both a V gene segment and a J gene segment was required. A rearrangement counted as productive if the CDR3 had no stop codons and remained in frame with V and J, and every other rearrangement counted as non-productive. CDR3 was defined according to IMGT convention as the region running from the second conserved V-encoded cysteine to the conserved J-encoded phenylalanine. Sequences without an unambiguous match to a single V gene segment were excluded from the earlier analysis of approximately 560 of the donors. In an earlier analysis of approximately 590 of the donors, a V segment was called functional when productive rearrangements were above 56.7%, and segregating when the standard deviation between donors exceeded 5%. A statistical classification framework was developed to diagnose cytomegalovirus status using the catalog of TCR beta chain sequences. V and J gene assignment, in a later analysis, came from comparing TCR nucleotide sequences with IMGT/GENE-DB human TR gene sequences. The TCRdist pipeline was used in a later analysis to assign CDR3 sequences and most-parsimonious VDJ recombination scenarios. In a later analysis, each TCR beta chain was defined by its CDR3 amino acid sequence together with its V-gene family, and reads without a unique V-gene family were excluded. To address suspected cross-contamination and a sequencing artifact, a later analysis removed approximately 590 highly shared, low-generation-probability nucleotide sequences. For each public chain, a later analysis derived a clonal expansion index from normalized ranks of inferred template counts within each repertoire. In a later analysis, generation probabilities were computed using a VDJ recombination model fitted to out-of-frame rearrangements, and the results were checked against IGoR. Hypergeometric tests were used in a later analysis to score TCR-TCR, TCR-HLA and TCR-CMV co-occurrence, with a repertoire-size bias correction applied to the TCR pairs. In a later analysis, false discovery rates were estimated by permuting HLA or CMV assignments 20 times. In a later analysis, co-occurring TCRs were grouped using DBSCAN, and TCRdist sequence similarity was added for clustering within HLA-allele-positive subsets. Repertoires with fewer than 30,000 or more than 120,000 public chains, plus five repertoires with anomalous nucleotide sharing, were excluded from co-occurrence clustering. TCRdb mirrors the immuneACCESS table, restricted to in-frame sequences. Some clones are absent from its copies; in checked studies, under half trace to an unresolved V gene, and the reason for the others is unknown. From that table come the V and J calls and clone size; the DNA was used to work out D and trimming. The sample table includes about 39,000 clones. About 3.2% of the sample is held by the ten biggest clonotypes.

The chain is assembled from TRBV5-1 and TRBJ2-7; TRBD1 aligns with 8 central bases. The specimen sequenced was PBMCs. This sequence originates from a woman aged 25 to 45 in good health and CMV-seropositive. The encoded CDR3 is CASSSDRDSYEQYF. Here is the DNA: TGCGCCAGCAGCTCGGACAGGGACTCCTACGAGCAGTACTTC.